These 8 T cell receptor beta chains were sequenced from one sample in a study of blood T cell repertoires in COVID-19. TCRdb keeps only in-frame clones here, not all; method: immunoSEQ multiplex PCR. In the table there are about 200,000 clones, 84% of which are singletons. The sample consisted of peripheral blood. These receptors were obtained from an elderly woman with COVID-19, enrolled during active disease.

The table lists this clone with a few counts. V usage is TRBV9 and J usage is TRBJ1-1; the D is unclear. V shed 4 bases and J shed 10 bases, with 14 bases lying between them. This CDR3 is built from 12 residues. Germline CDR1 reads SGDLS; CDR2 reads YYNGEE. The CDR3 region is CASSPDRFRAFF. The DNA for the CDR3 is TGTGCCAGCAGCCCCGATCGGTTCCGAGCTTTCTTT.

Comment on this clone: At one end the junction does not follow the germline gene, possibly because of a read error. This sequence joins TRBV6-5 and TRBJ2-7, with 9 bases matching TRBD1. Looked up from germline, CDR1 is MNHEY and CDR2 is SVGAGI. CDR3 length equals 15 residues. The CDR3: CAGRSRDRAFYEQYF. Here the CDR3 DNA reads TGTGCCGGCAGGTCCCGGGACAGGGCTTTCTACGAGCAGTACTTC.

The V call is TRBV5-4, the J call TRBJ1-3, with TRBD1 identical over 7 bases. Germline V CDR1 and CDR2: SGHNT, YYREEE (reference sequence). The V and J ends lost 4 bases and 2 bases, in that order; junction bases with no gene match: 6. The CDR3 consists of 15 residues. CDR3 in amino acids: CASSVDRAAGNTIYF. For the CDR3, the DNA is TGTGCCAGCAGCGTCGACAGGGCGGCTGGAAACACCATATATTTT.

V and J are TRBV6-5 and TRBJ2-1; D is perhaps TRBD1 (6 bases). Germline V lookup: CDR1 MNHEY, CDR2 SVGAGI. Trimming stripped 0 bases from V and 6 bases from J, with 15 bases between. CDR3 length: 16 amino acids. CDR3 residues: CASSYSNRAVSNEQFF. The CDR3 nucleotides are TGTGCCAGCAGTTACTCAAACAGGGCGGTTTCCAATGAGCAGTTCTTC.

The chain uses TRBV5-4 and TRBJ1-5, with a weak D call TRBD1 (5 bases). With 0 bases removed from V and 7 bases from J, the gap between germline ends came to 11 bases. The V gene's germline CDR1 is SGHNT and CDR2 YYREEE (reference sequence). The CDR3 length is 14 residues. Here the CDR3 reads CASSLGGEGQPQHF. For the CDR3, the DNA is TGTGCCAGCAGCTTGGGGGGGGAAGGGCAGCCCCAGCATTTT.

The CDR3 nucleotides are TGCGCCAGCCGCCGGGAGGGTACAACTAATGAAAAACTGTTTTTT. Translating it yields CASRREGTTNEKLFF. The rearrangement joins TRBV4-1 to TRBJ1-4; D not certain. Trimming removed 8 bases from V and 0 bases from J, with 13 bases in between. This CDR3 has 15 amino acids. Germline values: CDR1 MGHRA, CDR2 YSYEKL.

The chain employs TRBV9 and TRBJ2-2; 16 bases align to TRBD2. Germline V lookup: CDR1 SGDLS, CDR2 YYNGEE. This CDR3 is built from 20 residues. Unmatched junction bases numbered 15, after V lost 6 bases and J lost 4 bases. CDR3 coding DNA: TGTGCCAGCACTCTTCATCCGGGACTAGCGGGAGGGCAGGCCACCGGGGAGCTGTTTTTT. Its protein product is CASTLHPGLAGGQATGELFF.

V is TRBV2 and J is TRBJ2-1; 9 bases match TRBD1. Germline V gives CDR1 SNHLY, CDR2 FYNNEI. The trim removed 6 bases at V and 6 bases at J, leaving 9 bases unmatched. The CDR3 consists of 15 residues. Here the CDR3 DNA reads TGTGCCAGCAGACCTAGGACAGGGGCAGTCAATGAGCAGTTCTTC. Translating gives CASRPRTGAVNEQFF.